One T cell receptor (beta chain) is described in this entry. Its antigen remains unidentified. These data belong to a study of tumor-infiltrating lymphocytes in localized non-small cell lung cancer. Across the whole study: Resected tumor was paired with non-adjacent uninvolved lung from the same patient.

Overall study findings and caveats: IM1 and IM2 tumors showed no difference in T-cell fraction.

Generated by immunoSEQ multiplex PCR, the TCRdb table keeps only in-frame clones and is missing some. This table holds around 13,000 clones, approximately 71% found once. The CDR3 contains 16 residues. Germline V gene lookup returns CDR1 LGHNA and CDR2 YNFKEQ. V dropped 2 bases and J dropped 0 bases, with 10 bases sitting between them. Sequencing was carried out using uninvolved lung tissue not adjacent to the tumor. The sequence derives from a human donor with non-small cell lung cancer. The chain uses TRBV4-2 and TRBJ1-4, with D possibly TRBD1 on 5 matching bases. The CDR3 nucleotides read TGTGCCAGCAGCCAAACCGGGGGGGCAACTAATGAAAAACTGTTTTTT. It yields the protein CASSQTGGATNEKLFF.